This entry lists 10 T cell receptor beta chains sequenced from one sample in a study of shared clonotypes between healthy human individuals. Using immunoSEQ multiplex PCR, the repertoire was profiled, and TCRdb retains in-frame clones only, with some absent. The repertoire holds about 2,500,000 clones, with approximately 94% as singletons. The sample comprised naive CD4+ T cells sorted from blood. Stated subset: CD45RA+ positively selected. The receptors stem from a man between 18 and 35 years old in good health.

About this clone itself: The sample has other DNA sequences that encode this CDR3 too. The chain combines TRBV10-2 with TRBJ2-7; D unclear. Trimming removed 6 bases from V and 3 bases from J, with 18 bases in between. The CDR3 loop spans 15 amino acids. Germline CDR1 reads WSHSY; CDR2 reads SAAADI. CDR3 residues: CASSPPASLGYEQYF. The CDR3 coding sequence is TGCGCCAGCAGCCCCCCGGCTAGTTTGGGCTACGAGCAGTACTTC.

This clone was recorded once. The chain employs TRBV28 and TRBJ1-5; D call uncertain. The V gene's germline CDR1 is MDHEN and CDR2 SYDVKM. The V and J ends lost 11 bases and 1 base respectively, with 6 bases between them. The CDR3 runs to 11 residues. In DNA, the CDR3 is TGTGCCGCTGGCAGCAATCAGCCCCAGCATTTT. Its translation: CAAGSNQPQHF.

The chain couples TRBV10-3 to TRBJ2-3; D gene uncertain. The germline CDR1 and CDR2 sequences are ENHRY and SYGVKD. This CDR3 spans 9 amino acids. The germline V and J ends were trimmed by 7 bases and 6 bases, with 2 bases remaining between them. The CDR3 loop reads CAITDTQYF. CDR3 sequence (DNA): TGTGCCATCACGGATACGCAGTATTTT.

The sample holds one count of this clone. Other nucleotide sequences in the sample specify the same CDR3. The chain has TRBV4-1 and TRBJ2-5, with D perhaps matching TRBD1 (5 bases). The CDR3 is made up of 13 amino acids. Germline V CDR1 and CDR2: MGHRA, YSYEKL. Trimming cost V 4 bases and J 5 bases, with 11 bases left between them. The CDR3 protein is CASSLGVRETQYF. The CDR3 DNA reads TGCGCCAGCAGCCTAGGGGTCCGGGAGACCCAGTACTTC.

The gene calls are TRBV25-1 and TRBJ1-6, with a tentative D call TRBD1 (5 bases). This CDR3 has 14 amino acids. The V gene's germline CDR1 is MGHDK and CDR2 SYGVNS. The V and J ends lost 5 bases and 9 bases respectively, with 14 bases between them. The CDR3 protein is CASSRGLLFSPLHF. The CDR3 DNA is TGTGCCAGCAGTCGGGGACTCCTATTTTCACCCCTCCACTTT.

Points on this clone: Other DNA sequences of this sample code for an identical CDR3. The chain joins TRBV30 to TRBJ1-1; maybe TRBD1 (5 bases). The CDR3 runs 12 residues. With 4 bases removed from V and 0 bases from J, the gap between germline ends came to 6 bases. Germline loops: CDR1 GTSNPN, CDR2 SVGIG (reference sequence). The CDR3 DNA is TGTGCCTGGACGGGGCTGAACACTGAAGCTTTCTTT. This codes for CAWTGLNTEAFF.

Worth noting for this clone: The same CDR3 is also encoded by other DNA sequences in this sample. The rearrangement links TRBV9 to TRBJ2-5; D remains ambiguous. Germline CDR1 SGDLS, CDR2 YYNGEE. Between the trimmed V and J ends, which lost 1 base and 4 bases, there was a span of 5 bases. The length of the CDR3 is 12 residues. The DNA of the CDR3 is TGTGCCAGCAGCGTAAATGGAGAGACCCAGTACTTC. Translating gives CASSVNGETQYF.

This clone was detected only a few times. The chain recombines TRBV19 with TRBJ1-6; D unclear. The CDR3 runs 12 residues. V was clipped by 3 bases and J by 8 bases, with 5 bases between them. Germline CDR1 is LNHDA and CDR2 is SQIVND (reference sequence). The CDR3 protein is CASSMVDSPLHF. DNA of the CDR3: TGTGCCAGTAGTATGGTGGATTCACCCCTCCACTTT.

This sequence joins TRBV6-5 and TRBJ1-2; D remains ambiguous. Looked up from germline, CDR1 is MNHEY and CDR2 is SVGAGI. V lost 4 bases and J lost 0, with 15 bases in between. This CDR3 contains 16 residues. CDR3 sequence: CASSSLPDGTNYGYTF. The DNA of the CDR3 is TGTGCCAGCAGTTCCCTACCCGACGGAACTAACTATGGCTACACCTTC.

The J gene is TRBJ2-7, the V gene TRBV2, with D unclear. The V end was cut by 2 bases, the J end by 0 bases, with 11 bases between. Germline CDR1 SNHLY, CDR2 FYNNEI. There are 15 residues in the CDR3. The CDR3 DNA reads as TGTGCCAGCAGTGAACTTGTGACTCTCTCCTACGAGCAGTACTTC. Residues: CASSELVTLSYEQYF.